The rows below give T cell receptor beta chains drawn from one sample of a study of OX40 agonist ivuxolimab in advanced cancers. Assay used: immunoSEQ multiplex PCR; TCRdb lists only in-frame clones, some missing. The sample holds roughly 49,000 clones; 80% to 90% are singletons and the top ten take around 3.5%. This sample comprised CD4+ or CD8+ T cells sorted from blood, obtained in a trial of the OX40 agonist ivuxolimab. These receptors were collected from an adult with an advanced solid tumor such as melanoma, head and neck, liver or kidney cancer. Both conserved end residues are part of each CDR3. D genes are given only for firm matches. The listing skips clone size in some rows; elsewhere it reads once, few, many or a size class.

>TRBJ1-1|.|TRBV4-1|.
TGCGCCAGCAGCCAAGATCTTTACAGACCGAACACTGAAGCTTTCTTT
CASSQDLYRPNTEAFF
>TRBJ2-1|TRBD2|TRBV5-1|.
TGCGCCAGCAGCTTGGGACTAGCGGACAATGAGCAGTTCTTC
CASSLGLADNEQFF
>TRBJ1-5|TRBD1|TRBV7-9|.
TGTGCCAGCAGCTTGGGGACAGGGGATTTGGGGAATCAGCCCCAGCATTTT
CASSLGTGDLGNQPQHF
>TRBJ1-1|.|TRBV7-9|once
TGTGCCAGCAGCCCGCCGGCGACCACTGAAGCTTTCTTT
CASSPPATTEAFF
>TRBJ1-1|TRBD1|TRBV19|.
TGTGCCAGTAGTATGGGACAGGGGGCCTCAGGAGCTTTCTTT
CASSMGQGASGAFF
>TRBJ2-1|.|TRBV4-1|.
TGCGCCAGCAGCCAAGTGCTGGGAGAGTCGAGCTATGAGCAGTTCTTC
CASSQVLGESSYEQFF
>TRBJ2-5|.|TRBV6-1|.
TGTGCCAGCAGTGTCTGGGTGGAGACCCAGTACTTC
CASSVWVETQYF
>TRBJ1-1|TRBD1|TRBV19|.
TGTGCCAGTACCGACAGGGGGCTCGGGACTGAAGCTTTCTTT
CASTDRGLGTEAFF
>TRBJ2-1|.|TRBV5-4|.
TGTGCCAGCAGCCACGGGAGCCACAATGAGCAGTTCTTC
CASSHGSHNEQFF
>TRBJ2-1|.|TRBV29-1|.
TGCAGCGTTGCTGGGCCCAAGGCCAATGAGCAGTTCTTC
CSVAGPKANEQFF
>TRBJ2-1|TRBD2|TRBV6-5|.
TGTGCCAGCAAGCTAGCGGGGGCCGACAATGAGCAGTTCTTC
CASKLAGADNEQFF
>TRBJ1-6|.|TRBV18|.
TGTGCCAGCTCACCAGAAACAGCTAATTCACCCCTCCACTTT
CASSPETANSPLHF
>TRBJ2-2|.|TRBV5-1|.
TGCGCCAGCAGCCTCCGGTTGGGTAACACCGGGGAGCTGTTTTTT
CASSLRLGNTGELFF
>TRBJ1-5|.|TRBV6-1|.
TGTGCCAGCAGGGGAGACACGGGGAATCAGCCCCAGCATTTT
CASRGDTGNQPQHF
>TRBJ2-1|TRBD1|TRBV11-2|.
TGTGCCAGCAGCATCCGTGGGGACAGGGGATACCCGAAGCCCAATGAGCAGTTCTTC
CASSIRGDRGYPKPNEQFF
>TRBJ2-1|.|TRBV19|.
TGTGCCAGCAGGACGAACAATGAGCAGTTCTTC
CASRTNNEQFF
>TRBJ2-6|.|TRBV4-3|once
TGCGCCAGCAGCCAAGAGAACTCTGGGGCCAACGTCCTGACTTTC
CASSQENSGANVLTF
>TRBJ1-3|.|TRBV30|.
TGTGCCTTCTCCCGGGAAGGACGTTCGTCAGGAAACACCATATATTTT
CAFSREGRSSGNTIYF
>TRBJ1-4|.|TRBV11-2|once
TGTGCCAGCAGCTTCCTGGACGGTGAAAAACTGTTTTTT
CASSFLDGEKLFF
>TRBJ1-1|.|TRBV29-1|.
TGCAGCGTTGTCTGGCCCTCTGACAGGTTGAAGGGAGCTTTCTTT
CSVVWPSDRLKGAFF
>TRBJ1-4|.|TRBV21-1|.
TGTGCCAGCAGCGGGTCCGGGCCCGGGAACAAAAAACTGTTTTTT
CASSGSGPGNKKLFF
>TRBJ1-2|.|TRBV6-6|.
TGTGCCAGCAGCCCTGGACCAAGGCCCTATGGCTACACCTTC
CASSPGPRPYGYTF
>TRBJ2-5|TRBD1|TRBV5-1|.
TGCGCCAGCAGCTCCGGACAGGATCAAGAGACCCAGTACTTC
CASSSGQDQETQYF
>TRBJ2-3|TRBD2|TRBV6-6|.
TGTGCCAGCAGTTACTGGGGGGGGAGCACAGATACGCAGTATTTT
CASSYWGGSTDTQYF
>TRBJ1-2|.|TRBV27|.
TGTGCCAGCAGTTTTTCGAGGGGAACCTATGGCTACACCTTC
CASSFSRGTYGYTF
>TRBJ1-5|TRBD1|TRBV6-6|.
TGTGCCAGCAGCCCCAGGGACAGGGGAGGCAATCAGCCCCAGCATTTT
CASSPRDRGGNQPQHF
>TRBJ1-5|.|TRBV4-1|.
TGCGCCAGCAGCCAAGCCGGTGATAGCAATCAGCCCCAGCATTTT
CASSQAGDSNQPQHF
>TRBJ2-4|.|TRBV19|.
TGTGCCAGTAGTTACGGGACGGCGGTCGCCAAAAACATTCAGTACTTC
CASSYGTAVAKNIQYF
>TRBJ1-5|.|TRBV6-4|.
TGTGCCAGCAGTCGCGGCCCATCAGGGCACAATCAGCCCCAGCATTTT
CASSRGPSGHNQPQHF
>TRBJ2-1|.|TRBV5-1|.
TGCGCCAGCAGCTTGGGACTAGAAAATGAGCAGTTCTTC
CASSLGLENEQFF
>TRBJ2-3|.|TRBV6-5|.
TGTGCCAGCAGCCAGGAAGCATACACAGATACGCAGTATTTT
CASSQEAYTDTQYF
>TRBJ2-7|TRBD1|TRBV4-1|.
TGCGCCAGCAGCCAAAATCCCGGGACAGGGCTATACGAGCAGTACTTC
CASSQNPGTGLYEQYF
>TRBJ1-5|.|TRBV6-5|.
TGTGCCAGCAGTTCCAACGACATAAATCAGCCCCAGCATTTT
CASSSNDINQPQHF
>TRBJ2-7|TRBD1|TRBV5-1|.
TGCGCCAGCAGCCTAACTGACAGGGGCTACGAGCAGTACTTC
CASSLTDRGYEQYF
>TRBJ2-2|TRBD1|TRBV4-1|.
TGCGCCAGCAGCCAAGATCCACCGACAGGGGTGATGGGGGAGCTGTTTTTT
CASSQDPPTGVMGELFF
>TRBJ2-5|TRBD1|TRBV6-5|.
TGTGCCAGCAAGAGACAGGGGGTCGTGGCAGAGACCCAGTACTTC
CASKRQGVVAETQYF
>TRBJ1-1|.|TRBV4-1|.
TGCGCCAGCAGCCAAGATCCAGGAATGAACACTGAAGCTTTCTTT
CASSQDPGMNTEAFF
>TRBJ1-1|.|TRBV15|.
TGTGCCACCAGCACACGTCAAGGGGCTCTACGCACTGAAGCTTTCTTT
CATSTRQGALRTEAFF
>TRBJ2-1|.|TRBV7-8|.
TGTGCCAGCAGCTTAGCGGGGGGCCGCGGGACAATCTACAATGAGCAGTTCTTC
CASSLAGGRGTIYNEQFF
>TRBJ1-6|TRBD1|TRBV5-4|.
TGTGCCAGCAGCTTTCAAAAGGGACAGTTTAATTCACCCCTCCACTTT
CASSFQKGQFNSPLHF
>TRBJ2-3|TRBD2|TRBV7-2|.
TGTGCCAGCAGCTTAGCCGGGGGGAGCACAGATACGCAGTATTTT
CASSLAGGSTDTQYF
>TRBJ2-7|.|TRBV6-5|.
TGTGCCAGCCATACCATGCCGTCCTACGAGCAGTACTTC
CASHTMPSYEQYF
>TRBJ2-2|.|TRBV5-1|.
TGCGCCAGCAGCTTGTCCGGGGAGCTGTTTTTT
CASSLSGELFF
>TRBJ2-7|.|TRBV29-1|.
TGCAGCGCAGAAGTGGACACCTACGAGCAGTACTTC
CSAEVDTYEQYF
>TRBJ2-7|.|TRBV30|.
TGTGCCTGGAGTCCCCAGTTCTACGAGCAGTACTTC
CAWSPQFYEQYF
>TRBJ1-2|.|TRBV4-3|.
TGCGCCAGCAGCCCCCAACCCTCGGGTATCAGTGGCTACACCTTC
CASSPQPSGISGYTF
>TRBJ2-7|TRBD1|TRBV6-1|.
TGTGCCAGCAGTTCATTCTGGGACAGCACCTACGAGCAGTACTTC
CASSSFWDSTYEQYF
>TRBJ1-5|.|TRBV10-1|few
TGCGCCAGCAGTGAGTCTTTTCGTCAGCCCCAGCATTTT
CASSESFRQPQHF
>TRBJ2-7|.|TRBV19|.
TGTGCCAGTAGGTACAGGGACTCCTACGAGCAGTACTTC
CASRYRDSYEQYF
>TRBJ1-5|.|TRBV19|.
TGTGCCAGTAGTAGGGCGGGGCCCATAGTTAGCAATCAGCCCCAGCATTTT
CASSRAGPIVSNQPQHF
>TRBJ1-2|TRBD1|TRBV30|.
TGTGCCATCATCGGGACAGGGGTTAGCTCTAACTATGGCTACACCTTC
CAIIGTGVSSNYGYTF